This TCR beta chain was profiled in a study of Ad26.COV2.S vaccination and SARS-CoV-2 variants. Study details: In the study, Ad26.COV2.S was injected intramuscularly once, or twice 56 days apart.

Germline-derived CDR1 and CDR2 are KGHSH and LQKENI. The CDR3 extends over 15 amino acids. V was trimmed by 5 bases and J by 2 bases, leaving 13 bases between them. A remark on this clone: Its matching antigen is unknown.

Treatment noted: around 19 received Ad26.COV2.S at low or high dose, single or two shots; about 5 received placebo; per-sample allocation not given. Day 63 after the first injection of vaccine or placebo was the sampling time. Only in-frame clones appear in the TCRdb table, and some are missing; sequencing was by immunoSEQ multiplex PCR. The sample yields 400,000 to 500,000 clones, about 91% seen once. Whole-study results and caveats: Vaccine and placebo recipients had comparable breadth of non-spike TCRs.

The chain recombines TRBV18 with TRBJ2-4; D may be TRBD1 (6 bases). The TCR comes from a person aged 18-65 years who received the Ad26.COV2.S COVID-19 vaccine or a placebo. The starting material was peripheral blood, obtained in a trial of Ad26.COV2.S vaccine versus placebo. The CDR3 loop reads CASSVRGATKNIQYF. The CDR3 bases are TGTGCCAGCTCAGTCAGGGGTGCAACCAAAAACATTCAGTACTTC.